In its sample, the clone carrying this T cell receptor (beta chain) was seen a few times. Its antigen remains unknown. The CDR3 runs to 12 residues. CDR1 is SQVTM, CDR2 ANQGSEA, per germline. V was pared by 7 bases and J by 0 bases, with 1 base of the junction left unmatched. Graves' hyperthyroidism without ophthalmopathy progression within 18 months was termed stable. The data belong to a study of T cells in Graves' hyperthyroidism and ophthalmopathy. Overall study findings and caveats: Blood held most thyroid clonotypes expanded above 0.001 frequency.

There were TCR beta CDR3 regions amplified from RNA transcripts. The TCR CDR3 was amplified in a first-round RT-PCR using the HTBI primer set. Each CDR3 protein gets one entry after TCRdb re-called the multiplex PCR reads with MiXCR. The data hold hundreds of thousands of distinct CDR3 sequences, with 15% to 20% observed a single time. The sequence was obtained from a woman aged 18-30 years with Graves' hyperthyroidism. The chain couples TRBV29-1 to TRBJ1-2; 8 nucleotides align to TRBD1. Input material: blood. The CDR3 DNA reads TGCAGCGCGGGACAGGCTAACTATGGCTACACCTTC. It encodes CSAGQANYGYTF.